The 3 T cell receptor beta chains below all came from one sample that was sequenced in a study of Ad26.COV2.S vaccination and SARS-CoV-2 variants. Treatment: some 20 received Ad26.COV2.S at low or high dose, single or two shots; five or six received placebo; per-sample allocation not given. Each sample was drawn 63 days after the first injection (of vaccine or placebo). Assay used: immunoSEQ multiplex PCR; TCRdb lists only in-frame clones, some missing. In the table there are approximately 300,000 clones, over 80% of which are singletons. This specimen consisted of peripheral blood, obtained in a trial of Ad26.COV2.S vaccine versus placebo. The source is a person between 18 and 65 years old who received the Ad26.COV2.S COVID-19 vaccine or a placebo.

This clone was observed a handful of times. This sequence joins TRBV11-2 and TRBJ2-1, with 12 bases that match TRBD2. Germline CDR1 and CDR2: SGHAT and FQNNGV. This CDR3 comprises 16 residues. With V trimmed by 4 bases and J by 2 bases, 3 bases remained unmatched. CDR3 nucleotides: TGTGCCAGCAGCTCCGCTAGCGGGGGGGCCTACAATGAGCAGTTCTTC. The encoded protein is CASSSASGGAYNEQFF.

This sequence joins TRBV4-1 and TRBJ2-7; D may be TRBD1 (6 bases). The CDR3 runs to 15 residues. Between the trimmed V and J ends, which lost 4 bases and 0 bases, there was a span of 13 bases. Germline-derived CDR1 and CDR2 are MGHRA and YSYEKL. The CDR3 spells CASSPQQGFSYEQYF. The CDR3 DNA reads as TGCGCCAGCAGCCCTCAACAGGGATTCTCCTACGAGCAGTACTTC.

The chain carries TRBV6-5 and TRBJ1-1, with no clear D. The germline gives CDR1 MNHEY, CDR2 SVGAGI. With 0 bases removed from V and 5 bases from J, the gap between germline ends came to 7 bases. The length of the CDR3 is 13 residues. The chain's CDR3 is CASSYSWGTEAFF. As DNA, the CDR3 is TGTGCCAGCAGTTACTCGTGGGGTACTGAAGCTTTCTTT.